The 27 T cell receptor beta chains below were found in one sample sequenced in a study of identical twins. TCRdb redid the calling of the 5' RACE reads with MiXCR, one entry per CDR3 protein. The sample records around 1.7 million distinct CDR3 sequences, roughly 35% being singletons. The sequencing input was cord blood. The origin of the receptors is a newborn girl in good health.

The gene calls are TRBV7-6 and TRBJ1-6; D is ambiguous. V was shortened by 4 bases and J by 6 bases, with 13 bases between the two germline ends. The CDR3 contains 15 residues. Germline V gene lookup returns CDR1 SGHVS and CDR2 FNYEAQ. The CDR3 coding sequence is TGTGCCAGCAGCTCAAGCGCACGGCGTAATTCACCCCTCCACTTT. It is translated as CASSSSARRNSPLHF. The entire variable domain, with the rest obtained from reference TRBV7-6 and TRBJ1-6, is as follows: GAGVSQSPRYKVTKRGQDVALRCDPISGHVSLYWYRQALGQGPEFLTYFNYEAQQDKSGLPNDRFSAERPEGSISTLTIQRTEQRDSAMYRCASSSSARRNSPLHFGNGTRLTVT.

The genes are TRBV28 and TRBJ1-2; the D is unclear. This CDR3 region has 12 residues. In germline, CDR1 is MDHEN, CDR2 SYDVKM. V lost 5 bases and J lost 8, with 12 bases in between. The CDR3 region has the DNA TGTGCCAGCAGTCCCCGGGTCCGCGGCTACACCTTC. Translating gives CASSPRVRGYTF.

The chain employs TRBV20-1 and TRBJ1-2; TRBD1 is a possible D gene (6 bases). Deletions cut 1 base from V and 8 bases from J, with 23 bases between. The CDR3 has 16 amino acids. CDR1 is DFQATT, CDR2 SNEGSKA, per germline (reference sequence). CDR3 in amino acids: CSARANRDRVLGGYTF. As DNA, the CDR3 is TGCAGTGCTAGAGCGAACAGGGATCGGGTCCTAGGGGGCTACACCTTC.

This clonotype came up many times. The junction shows a germline mismatch at one end, possibly a read error. The CDR3 loop is CASSSTYEQYF. CDR3 sequence (DNA): TGTGCCAGCAGTTCCACCTACGAGCAGTACTTC. The chain uses TRBV5-1 and TRBJ2-7, with D uncertain. Germline V gene sequence: CDR1 SGHRS, CDR2 YFSETQ. The CDR3 is 11 amino acids.

The table lists this clonotype with a few counts. The chain employs TRBV20-1 and TRBJ2-1; 8 bases align to TRBD1. The CDR3 sequence is 14 residues long. Germline-derived CDR1 and CDR2 are DFQATT and SNEGSKA (reference sequence). Trimming cost V 3 bases and J 8 bases; bases outside gene matches: 9. The DNA for the CDR3 is TGCAGTGCTAGCAACTACAGGGGGTTGGATGAGCAGTTCTTC. It yields the protein CSASNYRGLDEQFF.

The chain is built from TRBV4-2 and TRBJ2-3, with 12 bases identical to TRBD2. J gave up 1 base and V 1 base, and 6 bases lay outside the gene matches. Per germline, CDR1 LGHNA and CDR2 YNFKEQ. The CDR3 runs to 18 residues. This CDR3 is CASSQAPRLAGGTDTQYF. CDR3 sequence (DNA): TGTGCCAGCAGCCAAGCCCCTCGACTAGCGGGGGGCACAGATACGCAGTATTTT.

The chain couples TRBV10-3 to TRBJ1-2, with 8 nucleotides matching TRBD1. The CDR3 has 13 residues. CDR1 and CDR2 (germline): ENHRY, SYGVKD. The ends lost 7 bases at V and 5 bases at J; junction bases unmatched: 6. The CDR3 spells CAIIGDRSYGYTF. CDR3 bases: TGTGCCATCATCGGGGACAGGTCATATGGCTACACCTTC.

This clonotype was observed a few times. The J gene is TRBJ2-7, the V gene TRBV5-1; possible D gene TRBD2, 6 bases. The CDR3 loop spans 15 amino acids. Deletions cut 1 base from V and 7 bases from J, with 18 bases between. Germline V gene sequence: CDR1 SGHRS, CDR2 YFSETQ. In DNA, the CDR3 is TGCGCCAGCAGCTTGTATCCGGGAGCGGACAATGAGCAGTACTTC. It translates to CASSLYPGADNEQYF.

This clonotype has a handful of counts. The V gene is TRBV20-1, the J gene TRBJ2-2; 8 bases fit TRBD2. Germline V CDR1 and CDR2: DFQATT, SNEGSKA (reference sequence). The CDR3 extends over 15 amino acids. V lost 3 bases, J lost 4 bases, and 7 bases stayed unmatched. CDR3 coding DNA: TGCAGTGCTAGCTGGACACGGGGGGGCACCGGGGAGCTGTTTTTT. It codes for CSASWTRGGTGELFF.

This clonotype occurred a few times. V and J are TRBV11-2 and TRBJ2-3, with 9 bases fitting TRBD1. From germline, CDR1 is SGHAT and CDR2 FQNNGV. This CDR3 has 16 residues. After removal of 9 bases from V and 0 bases from J, the junction contained 10 bases not matched to a gene. The CDR3: CASTTQDRGSTDTQYF. Here the CDR3 DNA reads TGTGCCAGTACGACACAGGACAGGGGTAGCACAGATACGCAGTATTTT.

This clonotype appeared a few times. This chain connects TRBV6-5 to TRBJ2-1; D gene unclear. V was cut by 0 bases and J by 9 bases, with 12 bases left in between. CDR1 is MNHEY and CDR2 is SVGAGI in the germline V gene. This CDR3 has 14 amino acids. In DNA, the CDR3 is TGTGCCAGCAGTTACTCGAGAGGAAAGGGTGAGCAGTTCTTC. Encoded protein: CASSYSRGKGEQFF.

The genes are TRBV11-2 and TRBJ2-1; 7 bases agree with TRBD1. The CDR3 is made up of 15 amino acids. The trim removed 5 bases at V and 0 bases at J, leaving 4 bases unmatched. Germline values: CDR1 SGHAT, CDR2 FQNNGV. The CDR3 sequence is CASSSYRGSYNEQFF. DNA for the CDR3: TGTGCCAGCAGCAGCTACAGGGGCTCCTACAATGAGCAGTTCTTC.

This clonotype has a handful of counts. The J gene is TRBJ1-4, the V gene TRBV7-9; tentative D call: TRBD1 (5 bases). CDR1 is SEHNR and CDR2 is FQNEAQ in the germline V gene (reference sequence). Trimming pared 5 bases from V and 0 bases from J, leaving 19 bases between. This CDR3 is built from 18 residues. The CDR3 bases are TGTGCCAGCAGCAATCCCCCCGGGACCCTTGCAACTAATGAAAAACTGTTTTTT. Its translation: CASSNPPGTLATNEKLFF.

To note about this clonotype: A much larger clone lies a single base off, so this may be a read error. This chain uses TRBV20-1 with TRBJ2-5; 12 bases are shared with TRBD2. CDR1 is DFQATT and CDR2 is SNEGSKA in the germline V gene (reference sequence). V was clipped by 1 base and J by 11 bases; unmatched bases: 11. The CDR3 loop spans 15 amino acids. The CDR3 here is CSARGLAGDYNEQYF. The CDR3 nucleotides are TGCAGTGCTAGAGGACTAGCGGGAGACTACAATGAGCAGTACTTC.

This clonotype was seen many times. The chain joins TRBV5-1 to TRBJ2-7; D call uncertain. CDR1 SGHRS and CDR2 YFSETQ come from the germline V gene. This CDR3 spans 15 amino acids. The germline V and J ends were trimmed by 0 bases and 5 bases, with 15 bases remaining between them. The DNA of the CDR3 is TGCGCCAGCAGCTTGGCCCGGTTCTTAAACCACGAGCAGTACTTC. This sequence encodes CASSLARFLNHEQYF.

The V and J genes are TRBV7-6 and TRBJ1-1; D is unclear. Germline assignment: CDR1 SGHVS and CDR2 FNYEAQ. The germline V and J ends were trimmed by 5 bases and 8 bases, with 12 bases remaining between them. The CDR3 consists of 12 residues. The CDR3 bases are TGTGCCAGCAGCCATTGGAGGAGAGAAGCTTTCTTT. This sequence encodes CASSHWRREAFF.

This clonotype showed up just once. V usage is TRBV27 and J usage is TRBJ2-3; D uncertain. This CDR3 comprises 14 residues. V was clipped by 2 bases and J by 1 base, with 7 bases between them. The germline V gene has CDR1 MNHEY and CDR2 SMNVEV (reference sequence). The CDR3 reads CASSLGKGTDTQYF. CDR3 nucleotides: TGTGCCAGCAGTTTAGGGAAGGGCACAGATACGCAGTATTTT.

CDR3 coding DNA: TGTGCCAGCAGCTTGGCAAGAAAGAGCAATCAGCCCCAGCATTTT. Translated, it gives CASSLARKSNQPQHF. J is TRBJ1-5 and V is TRBV5-6; D unresolved. Germline assignment: CDR1 SGHDT and CDR2 YYEEEE. Trimming took off 0 bases at V and 1 base at J, with 8 bases between the two ends. The CDR3 length is 15 residues.

This clonotype was counted only a few times. This sequence joins TRBV6-6 and TRBJ1-2; D is unresolved. CDR1 and CDR2 (germline): MNHNY, SVGAGI (reference sequence). V was pared by 5 bases and J by 3 bases, with 13 bases between. The length of the CDR3 is 14 residues. CDR3 nucleotide sequence: TGTGCCAGCAGTCCACGTCGGACTGACTATGGCTACACCTTC. Amino acid sequence: CASSPRRTDYGYTF.

This clonotype has more than one count but fewer than ten. V gene TRBV7-9 combines with J gene TRBJ1-4; 8 bases line up with TRBD1. The CDR3 contains 15 residues. Germline CDR1 SEHNR, CDR2 FQNEAQ (reference sequence). J lost 2 bases, V lost 5 bases, and 4 bases had no gene match. CDR3 residues: CASSDYRGTNEKLFF. CDR3 nucleotide sequence: TGTGCCAGCAGCGATTACAGGGGGACTAATGAAAAACTGTTTTTT. Combining the CDR3 with reference TRBV7-9 and TRBJ1-4 gives the whole variable domain DTGVSQNPRHKITKRGQNVTFRCDPISEHNRLYWYRQTLGQGPEFLTYFQNEAQLEKSRLLSDRFSAERPKGSFSTLEIQRTEQGDSAMYLCASSDYRGTNEKLFFGSGTQLSVL.

The J gene is TRBJ2-1, the V gene TRBV12-5; 12 bases map to TRBD2. The germline gives CDR1 LGHNT, CDR2 FRNRAP. The junction had 10 bases not matched to a gene; V was cut back by 2 bases and J by 5 bases. The CDR3 loop spans 18 amino acids. The CDR3: CASGLRLAGDLEHNEQFF. The DNA of the CDR3 is TGTGCTAGTGGTTTGCGACTAGCGGGGGATTTGGAGCACAATGAGCAGTTCTTC.

The genes are TRBV5-1 and TRBJ2-7; 7 bases are a match to TRBD1. This CDR3 has 12 amino acids. The V segment lost 3 bases and the J segment 6 bases; nucleotides outside the gene matches: 3. CDR1 is SGHRS, CDR2 YFSETQ, per germline. CDR3 sequence: CASSSTGSEQYF. The CDR3 DNA follows: TGCGCCAGCAGCTCGACAGGGTCCGAGCAGTACTTC.

The CDR3 reads CASSFLALARDGNEQYF. The CDR3 DNA is TGTGCCAGCAGTTTTCTAGCGTTAGCCCGAGATGGGAATGAGCAGTACTTC. The chain combines TRBV28 with TRBJ2-5, with D possibly being TRBD2 (6 bases). CDR3 length equals 17 residues. Trimming removed 3 bases at V and 11 bases at J, with 28 bases between. Germline-derived CDR1 and CDR2 are MDHEN and SYDVKM.

The chain joins TRBV10-1 to TRBJ2-1; D gene uncertain. The J call is uncertain, as TRBJ2-7 better fits the DNA end. This CDR3 has 14 residues. Germline V lookup: CDR1 WNHNN, CDR2 SYGVQD (reference sequence). In DNA, the CDR3 is TGCGCCAGCAGTGAGGTACATAGGGTGTACGAGCAGTACTTC. This codes for CASSEVHRVYEQYF.

V is TRBV19 and J is TRBJ2-1; perhaps TRBD2 as D (7 bases). The J call is uncertain, as TRBJ2-7 better fits the DNA end. The germline CDR1 and CDR2 sequences are LNHDA and SQIVND (reference sequence). The CDR3 totals 16 residues. The CDR3 sequence is CASSPGPAGAYNEQYF. DNA of the CDR3: TGTGCCAGTAGTCCCGGTCCTGCGGGGGCCTACAATGAGCAGTACTTC.

Regarding this clonotype: One end of the junction does not line up with germline, which may come from a read error. The chain has TRBV12-3 or TRBV12-4 and TRBJ2-3, with D uncertain. The CDR3 totals 11 residues. The CDR3 protein is CASIRADAQYF. The CDR3 DNA sequence: TGTGCCAGCATCCGCGCAGATGCGCAGTATTTT.

This chain joins TRBV5-1 and TRBJ2-2; 8 positions agree with TRBD2. V trimming: 0 bases; J trimming: 4 bases; junction bases outside the gene matches: 14. The CDR3 runs 19 residues. The germline V gene has CDR1 SGHRS and CDR2 YFSETQ. CDR3 amino acids: CASSLGILGAGVATGELFF. Written as DNA, the CDR3 is TGCGCCAGCAGCTTGGGGATTCTTGGAGCGGGAGTAGCCACCGGGGAGCTGTTTTTT.